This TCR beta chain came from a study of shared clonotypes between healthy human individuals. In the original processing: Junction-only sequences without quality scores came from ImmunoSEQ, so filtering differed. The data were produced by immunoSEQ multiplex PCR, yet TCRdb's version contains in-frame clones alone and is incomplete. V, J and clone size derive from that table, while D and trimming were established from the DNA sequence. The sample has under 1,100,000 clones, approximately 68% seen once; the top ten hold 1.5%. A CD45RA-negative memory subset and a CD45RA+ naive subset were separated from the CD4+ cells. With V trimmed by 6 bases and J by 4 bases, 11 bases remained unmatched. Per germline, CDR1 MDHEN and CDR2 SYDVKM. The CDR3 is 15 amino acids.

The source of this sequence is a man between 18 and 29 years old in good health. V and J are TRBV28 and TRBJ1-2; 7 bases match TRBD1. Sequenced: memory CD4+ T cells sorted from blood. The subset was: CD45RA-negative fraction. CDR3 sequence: CASRASAGQLYGYTF. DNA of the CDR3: TGTGCCAGCAGGGCATCAGCGGGACAGCTCTATGGCTACACCTTC.